This T cell receptor beta chain stems from a study of cytomegalovirus exposure and HLA in healthy donors. Concerning this clone itself: What it binds is unknown.

Findings and limits, study-wide: The TCR clusters that emerged in the first cohort tended, a later analysis found, to co-occur in the approximately 110 validation repertoires.

Produced via immunoSEQ multiplex PCR; TCRdb's table is partial and in-frame only. The sample records 150,000 to 180,000 clones, about 86% being singletons. Germline V gene sequence: CDR1 SGHTA, CDR2 FQGTGA. V was clipped by 5 bases and J by 8 bases; unmatched bases: 7. The CDR3 is 13 residues long. The chain has TRBV7-3 and TRBJ1-2; 8 nucleotides agree with TRBD1. What was sequenced was PBMCs. This clonotype was sampled from a human donor in good health. The CDR3: CASSTSRGLGYTF. CDR3 DNA: TGTGCCAGCAGCACGTCCAGGGGGCTCGGCTACACCTTC.